The T cell receptor beta chain described here comes from a study of CD8+CD57+ T cells in acquired aplastic anemia. Germline CDR1 is KGHDR and CDR2 is SFDVKD. The CDR3 loop spans 18 amino acids. With 4 bases removed from V and 0 bases from J, the gap between germline ends came to 19 bases. The use of genomic DNA as template underpinned the TCR beta VDJ and CDR3 profiling. TCRdb fed the reads into MiXCR, producing one record per CDR3 protein. The sample includes just over 400,000 distinct CDR3 sequences, 60% to 80% of them seen just once. General study points: In CD8+ cells, Simpson's diversity showed no significant difference between patients and controls.

A note on this clonotype: As yet, its antigen is unknown.

Sequencing was done on a sample of sorted CD4+, CD8+, or CD8+CD57+ T cells (not recorded which) from PBMCs. The sequence derives from a human donor in good health, serving as a control. V and J are TRBV24-1 and TRBJ2-3, with a possible D match to TRBD2 (7 bases). The CDR3 DNA follows: TGTGCCACCAGTGAGGGGGGGACAACAGGAGGGAGCACAGATACGCAGTATTTT. Protein: CATSEGGTTGGSTDTQYF.